These 24 T cell receptor beta chains originate from one sample sequenced in a study of OX40 agonist ivuxolimab in advanced cancers. The method was immunoSEQ multiplex PCR; TCRdb's version includes in-frame clones alone and lacks a portion of them. The sample consists of 25,000 to 30,000 clones, more than 85% of them appearing once. The sample consisted of CD4+ or CD8+ T cells sorted from blood, taken in a trial of the OX40 agonist ivuxolimab. The receptors originated from an adult with an advanced solid tumor such as melanoma, head and neck, liver or kidney cancer.

The V and J genes are TRBV5-1 and TRBJ2-5, with a tentative D call TRBD1 (5 bases). The J call may be incorrect, as the DNA end agrees better with TRBJ2-7. The germline V gene encodes CDR1 SGHRS and CDR2 YFSETQ. The CDR3 length is 14 residues. CDR3: CASSLEQESYEQYF. The DNA of the CDR3 is TGCGCCAGCAGCTTGGAACAGGAGTCCTACGAGCAGTACTTC.

This clone was recorded a few times. The chain is built from TRBV7-6 and TRBJ2-2; D is unresolved. V lost 2 bases to trimming and J lost 0 bases, with 4 bases between them. The CDR3 has 14 amino acids. The germline CDR1 and CDR2 sequences are SGHVS and FNYEAQ. This chain's CDR3 is CASSLLTNTGELFF. CDR3 coding DNA: TGTGCCAGCAGCTTACTAACGAACACCGGGGAGCTGTTTTTT.

This clone was observed a handful of times. The rearrangement links TRBV9 to TRBJ1-1, with D perhaps TRBD1 (5 bases). This CDR3 has 13 residues. V lost 0 bases to trimming and J lost 3 bases, with 6 bases between them. Germline CDR1 reads SGDLS; CDR2 reads YYNGEE. The CDR3 region has the DNA TGTGCCAGCAGCGTAGAAGGGGACACTGAAGCTTTCTTT. Translation: CASSVEGDTEAFF.

The chain uses TRBV14 and TRBJ2-1, with a tentative D call TRBD2 (7 bases). CDR1 is SGHDN, CDR2 FVKESK, per germline. This CDR3 comprises 16 residues. V lost 4 bases to trimming and J lost 9 bases, with 22 bases between them. The CDR3 region is CASSLGGGPERGEQFF. The CDR3 DNA reads TGTGCCAGCAGCCTTGGCGGGGGCCCCGAACGGGGTGAGCAGTTCTTC.

This clone has just a few counts. This chain joins TRBV6-5 and TRBJ2-7; 7 bases match TRBD1. V shed 2 bases and J 5 bases; nucleotides not matched to a gene: 9. Germline assignment: CDR1 MNHEY and CDR2 SVGAGI. This CDR3 has 15 residues. The CDR3 protein is CASSYGTGVIHEQYF. The CDR3 nucleotides read TGTGCCAGCAGTTACGGCACAGGGGTAATTCACGAGCAGTACTTC.

This sequence joins TRBV27 and TRBJ1-6; D unclear. Trimming took off 0 bases at V and 0 bases at J, with 18 bases between the two ends. The germline gives CDR1 MNHEY, CDR2 SMNVEV (reference sequence). This CDR3 has 20 residues. CDR3 in amino acids: CASSLSPPHGASSYNSPLHF. The CDR3 DNA follows: TGTGCCAGCAGTTTATCTCCCCCACATGGAGCCAGCTCCTATAATTCACCCCTCCACTTT.

The genes are TRBV12-1 and TRBJ2-5; the table assigns TRBD1, which was not confirmed against the DNA. TRBV12-1 is a pseudogene locus. The CDR3 covers 12 residues. This CDR3 reads CASSFQGETQYF. In nucleotides, the CDR3 is TGTGCCAGCAGCTTTCAGGGAGAGACCCAGTACTTC.

The genes are TRBV5-4 and TRBJ2-5; 11 bases fit TRBD2. Germline V CDR1 and CDR2: SGHNT, YYREEE (reference sequence). V shed 2 bases and J 2 bases; nucleotides not matched to a gene: 8. The CDR3 is 17 residues long. This chain's CDR3 is CASSFPRGLAGQETQYF. As DNA, the CDR3 is TGTGCCAGCAGCTTCCCTAGAGGACTAGCGGGTCAAGAGACCCAGTACTTC.

The gene calls are TRBV19 and TRBJ2-1; 7 bases line up with TRBD2. This CDR3 region has 16 residues. The V segment lost 2 bases and the J segment 3 bases; nucleotides outside the gene matches: 7. Germline lookup yields CDR1 LNHDA and CDR2 SQIVND (reference sequence). CDR3 region: CASSIMGLAVYNEQFF. The DNA for the CDR3 is TGTGCCAGTAGTATAATGGGGCTAGCGGTCTACAATGAGCAGTTCTTC.

The rearrangement links TRBV28 to TRBJ2-3, with 12 bases aligning to TRBD2. The CDR3 loop spans 15 amino acids. The trim removed 5 bases at V and 6 bases at J, leaving 6 bases unmatched. The germline V gene encodes CDR1 MDHEN and CDR2 SYDVKM. CDR3 nucleotide sequence: TGTGCCAGCAGTATGGGACTAGCGGGCCGGGATACGCAGTATTTT. It specifies CASSMGLAGRDTQYF.

J is TRBJ2-7 and V is TRBV13; 9 bases are shared with TRBD1. The ends lost 6 bases at V and 3 bases at J; junction bases unmatched: 15. The CDR3 is 17 amino acids. Germline loops: CDR1 PRHDT, CDR2 FYEKMQ (reference sequence). CDR3 residues: CASRSTESGQGIYEQYF. The CDR3, as DNA: TGTGCCAGCAGATCAACCGAATCAGGACAGGGGATCTACGAGCAGTACTTC.

This chain joins TRBV27 and TRBJ2-1, with 7 bases matching TRBD2. Per the germline V gene, CDR1 is MNHEY and CDR2 is SMNVEV (reference sequence). The CDR3 loop spans 15 amino acids. The J segment lost 2 bases and the V segment lost 4 bases, leaving 5 bases of the junction unmatched. This CDR3 is CASSYTGTTYNEQFF. The CDR3 nucleotides are TGTGCCAGCAGTTATACCGGGACTACCTACAATGAGCAGTTCTTC.

The J gene is TRBJ2-5, the V gene TRBV28, with D uncertain. In germline, CDR1 is MDHEN, CDR2 SYDVKM. V was trimmed by 6 bases and J by 2 bases, leaving 10 bases between them. The CDR3 has 13 amino acids. CDR3 DNA: TGTGCCAGCAGCCTGCGGATACAAGAGACCCAGTACTTC. Protein sequence: CASSLRIQETQYF.

J is TRBJ2-2 and V is TRBV27; 8 bases are shared with TRBD1. The CDR3 is 17 residues long. J lost 2 bases, V lost 0 bases, and 5 bases had no gene match. Germline V lookup: CDR1 MNHEY, CDR2 SMNVEV (reference sequence). CDR3 protein: CASSLSAGTGNTGELFF. The CDR3, as DNA: TGTGCCAGCAGTTTATCAGCCGGGACAGGTAACACCGGGGAGCTGTTTTTT.

V usage is TRBV6-5 and J usage is TRBJ1-2; D ambiguous. The CDR3 is made up of 11 amino acids. V lost 11 bases to trimming and J lost 2 bases, with 9 bases between them. The germline V gene has CDR1 MNHEY and CDR2 SVGAGI. In nucleotides, the CDR3 is TGTGCCGTCCGGTACAACTATGGCTACACCTTC. This encodes CAVRYNYGYTF.

The V call is TRBV7-9, the J call TRBJ2-1, with D unresolved. This CDR3 spans 11 amino acids. The germline V gene encodes CDR1 SEHNR and CDR2 FQNEAQ (reference sequence). V was clipped by 1 base and J by 10 bases, with 5 bases between them. The CDR3 nucleotides read TGTGCCAGCAGCTTAGGGCCCGAGCAGTTCTTC. Translated, it gives CASSLGPEQFF.

The V and J genes are TRBV7-9 and TRBJ1-2; D remains unclear. V lost 1 base and J 3 bases, leaving 21 bases between the germline ends. The V gene's germline CDR1 is SEHNR and CDR2 FQNEAQ (reference sequence). The CDR3 sequence is 18 residues long. The CDR3 loop reads CASSLGRRAGKWDYGYTF. The CDR3 DNA reads TGTGCCAGCAGCTTAGGAAGGAGGGCGGGTAAGTGGGACTATGGCTACACCTTC.

The V call is TRBV18, the J call TRBJ2-1, with D perhaps matching TRBD2 (5 bases). V was shortened by 2 bases and J by 3 bases, with 14 bases between the two germline ends. CDR3 length: 16 residues. Looked up from germline, CDR1 is KGHSH and CDR2 is LQKENI. The DNA of the CDR3 is TGTGCCAGCTCACCAACGGACTGGATTGTCTACAATGAGCAGTTCTTC. As protein: CASSPTDWIVYNEQFF. The variable domain in full, completed from reference TRBV18 and TRBJ2-1, reads NAGVMQNPRHLVRRRGQEARLRCSPMKGHSHVYWYRQLPEEGLKFMVYLQKENIIDESGMPKERFSAEFPKEGPSILRIQQVVRGDSAAYFCASSPTDWIVYNEQFFGPGTRLTVL.

The chain recombines TRBV5-1 with TRBJ1-3; D is uncertain. The V end lost 7 bases, the J end lost 3 bases, and 17 bases lay between the germline ends. Germline V CDR1 and CDR2: SGHRS, YFSETQ. CDR3 size: 15 residues. As DNA, the CDR3 is TGCGCCAGCTCCCCTGGGGAGAAGGATGGAAACACCATATATTTT. Residues: CASSPGEKDGNTIYF.

The chain uses TRBV6-6 and TRBJ2-7; 7 bases are shared with TRBD1. The germline V gene encodes CDR1 MNHNY and CDR2 SVGAGI (reference sequence). The CDR3 totals 15 residues. V was pared by 6 bases and J by 0 bases, with 8 bases of the junction left unmatched. CDR3 protein: CASSPGQAPSYEQYF. In DNA, the CDR3 is TGTGCCAGCAGCCCCGGACAGGCTCCCTCCTACGAGCAGTACTTC.

In nucleotides, the CDR3 is TGTGCCAGCAGCTCGTTGGGCCGGCCTAATGAAAAACTGTTTTTT. Its protein product is CASSSLGRPNEKLFF. The chain recombines TRBV13 with TRBJ1-4; D not resolved. The ends were cut back, 4 bases at V and 3 bases at J, with 12 bases in the middle. Germline CDR1 PRHDT, CDR2 FYEKMQ (reference sequence). The CDR3 contains 15 residues.

The chain carries TRBV9 and TRBJ2-1; no clear D gene. Germline assignment: CDR1 SGDLS and CDR2 YYNGEE. The CDR3 consists of 13 residues. Trimming left V 0 bases short and J 4 bases short, with 5 bases between. CDR3 sequence: CASSVAPYNEQFF. CDR3 nucleotides: TGTGCCAGCAGCGTAGCTCCGTACAATGAGCAGTTCTTC. Looking up the rest from reference TRBV9 and TRBJ2-1 gives the full variable domain: DSGVTQTPKHLITATGQRVTLRCSPRSGDLSVYWYQQSLDQGLQFLIQYYNGEERAKGNILERFSAQQFPDLHSELNLSSLELGDSALYFCASSVAPYNEQFFGPGTRLTVL.

CDR3 DNA: TGTGCCAGCAGCCCCGCCGGAACGGCCTACGAGCAGTACTTC. Amino acids: CASSPAGTAYEQYF. The chain joins TRBV7-9 to TRBJ2-7; D remains ambiguous. The CDR3 is made up of 14 amino acids. The germline CDR1 and CDR2 sequences are SEHNR and FQNEAQ (reference sequence). V gave up 5 bases and J gave up 2 bases, with 13 bases separating them. The full variable domain, with the rest looked up from reference TRBV7-9 and TRBJ2-7, is DTGVSQNPRHKITKRGQNVTFRCDPISEHNRLYWYRQTLGQGPEFLTYFQNEAQLEKSRLLSDRFSAERPKGSFSTLEIQRTEQGDSAMYLCASSPAGTAYEQYFGPGTRLTVT.

The chain recombines TRBV12-2 with TRBJ2-4; the D call of TRBD1 is as the table states it, not checked on the DNA. TRBV12-2 is tagged as a pseudogene. The CDR3 loop spans 11 amino acids. CDR3 coding DNA: TGTGCAAGTCGCATGACAGGGGTTCAGTACTTC. This encodes CASRMTGVQYF.